The present entry profiles one T cell receptor beta chain with its context. The source of the sample is a study of cytomegalovirus exposure and HLA in healthy donors. V lost 3 bases and J 8 bases, leaving 5 bases between the germline ends. The CDR3 has 11 amino acids. Germline V gene lookup returns CDR1 ENHRY and CDR2 SYGVKD. The PCR made use of 60 Vbeta and 13 Jbeta primers. Data came from immunoSEQ multiplex PCR; TCRdb stores just in-frame clones and leaves some out. The sample lists 80,000 or so clones, 75% to 80% seen once, with approximately 4.6% in the top ten. The receptor's source is a man aged 35 to 55 in good health and CMV-seronegative. The sequenced material came from PBMCs. The rearrangement joins TRBV10-3 to TRBJ2-1; D not certain. This CDR3 reads CAISDLDEQFF. CDR3 DNA: TGTGCCATCAGTGATCTAGATGAGCAGTTCTTC.